This T cell receptor (beta chain) comes out of a study of PD-1 blockade in classical Hodgkin lymphoma. Sequencing was performed with immunoSEQ multiplex PCR; in TCRdb, only in-frame clones are kept and a portion is missing. The sample carries approximately 18,000 clones, roughly three quarters recorded once. The CDR3 consists of 15 residues. The germline V gene has CDR1 MDHEN and CDR2 SYDVKM. V lost 5 bases and J lost 2; bases outside the gene matches: 3. Stated time point: cycle 4 day 1 (C4D1), after 6 weeks of nivolumab. Brentuximab vedotin exposure varied, and every patient relapsed after autologous stem cell transplantation. Magnetic negative selection of thawed PBMCs was the method by which CD4+ T cells were purified. Study-wide findings and caveats: Excluded were patients who started nivolumab under 1 year after ASCT, a group that had lower diversity.

Worth noting for this clone: Antigen specificity is unknown.

The chain uses TRBV28 and TRBJ2-7; the match to TRBD2 covers 13 bases. This TCR was recovered from a human donor with classical Hodgkin lymphoma. The specimen was CD4+ T cells from blood, collected before the fourth cycle of nivolumab. CDR3 sequence (DNA): TGTGCCAGCAGTAAAGGACTAGCGGGGGCCTACGAGCAGTACTTC. This gives the protein CASSKGLAGAYEQYF.